The sequence of this T cell receptor (beta chain) was determined in a study of long-term antiretroviral therapy in people with HIV. This clone showed up just a few times. They ran version v3.0 of the immunoSEQ assay at survey level. Target depth was 40,000-50,000 T-cell genomes per sample. Using immunoSEQ multiplex PCR, the repertoire was profiled, and TCRdb retains in-frame clones only, with some absent. The sample consists of more than 20,000 clones, 85% of them appearing once. This sequence was found in a man aged 40-50 years with HIV. Sequences were derived from unsorted PBMCs, sampled 2.3 years after starting antiretroviral therapy.

The CDR3 DNA sequence: TGTGCCAGCAGACCCGGGACGGGCGGCTACGAGCAGTACTTC. Protein sequence: CASRPGTGGYEQYF. The chain joins TRBV7-9 to TRBJ2-7; either TRBD1 or TRBD2 may fit D (5 bases each). The V and J ends lost 6 bases and 3 bases respectively, with 15 bases between them. There are 14 residues in the CDR3. Germline CDR1 is SEHNR and CDR2 is FQNEAQ (reference sequence). Based on the CDR3 plus reference TRBV7-9 and TRBJ2-7, the full variable domain is DTGVSQNPRHKITKRGQNVTFRCDPISEHNRLYWYRQTLGQGPEFLTYFQNEAQLEKSRLLSDRFSAERPKGSFSTLEIQRTEQGDSAMYLCASRPGTGGYEQYFGPGTRLTVT.